The 18 T cell receptor beta chains listed next were all sequenced from one sample in a study of CXCR3-negative and CXCR3-positive naive CD8 T cells. 5' RACE with UMI labels generated the TRB cDNA libraries. After re-calling the 5' RACE reads, TCRdb lists one entry per CDR3 protein, DNA absent. Its table lists tens of thousands of distinct CDR3 sequences. Study-wide results and caveats: Higher TRB CDR3 hydrophobicity marked CXCR3-positive naive cells relative to CXCR3-negative naive cells.

Which antigens these TCRs recognize remains unknown. The sequencing input was naive CXCR3+ CD8+ T cells from blood. Subset: CD45RO-CCR7+CD27+CD95- naive CD8+ T cells expressing CXCR3 (TNR3+). These receptors came from a human donor in good health. Some clones in this sample may be carry-over from other donors' samples.

The chain uses TRBV28 and TRBJ1-1; absent DNA, TCRdb's TRBD1 call cannot be checked. This CDR3 region has 19 residues. From germline, CDR1 is MDHEN and CDR2 SYDVKM. The CDR3 loop reads CASTGQGNPQNHKNTEAFF.

This chain connects TRBV29-1 to TRBJ2-7. In germline, CDR1 is SQVTM, CDR2 ANQGSEA. The CDR3 totals 13 residues. This CDR3 is CSAPDRSSYEQYF.

The gene calls are TRBV10-3 and TRBJ2-3. This CDR3 has 13 residues. CDR1 and CDR2 from the germline V gene are ENHRY and SYGVKD. The CDR3 is CAISEEVADTQYF.

J is TRBJ2-3 and V is TRBV6-5. CDR3 length: 13 amino acids. The V gene's germline CDR1 is MNHEY and CDR2 SVGAGI. The CDR3 region is CASSYGGSDTQYF.

V gene TRBV12-3 or TRBV12-4 combines with J gene TRBJ2-5. The CDR3 is 11 residues long. This CDR3 is CASRSQETQYF.

The V gene is TRBV20-1, the J gene TRBJ2-5; TCRdb selects TRBD2, and the lack of DNA leaves this call unchecked. In germline, CDR1 is DFQATT, CDR2 SNEGSKA (reference sequence). CDR3 length equals 14 residues. CDR3 sequence reads: CSASSQRYQETQYF.

This chain uses TRBV6-5 with TRBJ2-1; TCRdb gives TRBD1 as the D gene, but with no DNA this cannot be confirmed. Per germline, CDR1 MNHEY and CDR2 SVGAGI. The CDR3 is 13 amino acids. CDR3 in amino acids: CASSAGGYNEQFF.

The chain recombines TRBV12-3 or TRBV12-4 with TRBJ2-7. The CDR3 is 12 amino acids. The chain's CDR3 is CASSSRWKEQYF.

V is TRBV29-1 and J is TRBJ2-4. Germline V gene data show CDR1 as SQVTM and CDR2 as ANQGSEA. CDR3 size: 11 residues. This chain's CDR3 is CSAEGKNIQYF.

This chain links TRBV6-6 with TRBJ2-5; no DNA is available, so the TRBD1 call from TCRdb remains unchecked. Germline V lookup: CDR1 MNHNY, CDR2 SVGAGI (reference sequence). This CDR3 has 16 amino acids. CDR3 protein: CASSAVSGTAQETQYF.

V gene TRBV4-3 combines with J gene TRBJ2-7; TCRdb designates TRBD2, a call that cannot be tested without DNA. Germline V gene sequence: CDR1 LGHNA, CDR2 YSLEER. This CDR3 has 17 residues. The CDR3 spells CASSQDVAGPGSSEQYF.

The genes are TRBV5-1 and TRBJ1-1; TCRdb lists TRBD1, though no DNA is available to test this call. The germline V gene has CDR1 SGHRS and CDR2 YFSETQ. The CDR3 contains 18 residues. This CDR3 reads CASSFGLGQTQTNTEAFF.

The chain recombines TRBV6-1 with TRBJ1-5. Germline CDR1 and CDR2: MNHNS and SASEGT. The CDR3 spans 15 residues. This CDR3 reads CASSVGRYSNQPQHF.

The chain joins TRBV28 to TRBJ2-7; TCRdb indicates TRBD2, and absent DNA this call remains unverified. This CDR3 has 15 amino acids. Germline-derived CDR1 and CDR2 are MDHEN and SYDVKM. The CDR3 reads CASSQPRTSSYEQYF.

V is TRBV28 and J is TRBJ2-3; no DNA is available, so the TRBD2 call from TCRdb remains unchecked. Germline CDR1 MDHEN, CDR2 SYDVKM. The CDR3 loop spans 16 amino acids. This CDR3 reads CASSPRGQRPADTQYF.

The chain links TRBV30 to TRBJ1-1; TCRdb's D call, TRBD1, is unchecked because there is no DNA. Per germline, CDR1 GTSNPN and CDR2 SVGIG (reference sequence). The CDR3 has 13 residues. The CDR3 spells CASQPPGGTEAFF.

The V and J genes are TRBV4-3 and TRBJ2-4. The germline gives CDR1 LGHNA, CDR2 YSLEER. This CDR3 spans 17 amino acids. CDR3 sequence: CASSQSTKGVAKNIQYF.

The J gene is TRBJ2-7, the V gene TRBV18; as DNA is missing, the TRBD1 call by TCRdb cannot be tested. Germline assignment: CDR1 KGHSH and CDR2 LQKENI. The CDR3 totals 15 residues. The CDR3 reads CASSPRDRDSYEQYF.